Below are 9 T cell receptor beta chains sequenced from a single sample in a study of blood T cell repertoires in COVID-19. The assay was immunoSEQ multiplex PCR, and TCRdb's table has in-frame clones only and misses some. The repertoire has 200,000 to 250,000 clones, approximately 84% of them found once; the top ten carry about 2%. Sequences were obtained from PBMCs or T cells enriched from blood (not recorded which). Receptor source: a man in his sixties who had recovered from COVID-19.

The chain recombines TRBV11-2 with TRBJ2-7; 7 bases match TRBD1. Germline V lookup: CDR1 SGHAT, CDR2 FQNNGV. With 0 bases clipped from V and 3 bases from J, the junction kept 5 bases outside the gene matches. The CDR3 has 15 residues. The CDR3, as DNA: TGTGCCAGCAGCTTAGATCCAGCAGGGGGCTACGAGCAGTACTTC. Translation gives CASSLDPAGGYEQYF.

The genes are TRBV7-9 and TRBJ2-2; possibly TRBD2 for D (5 bases). Trimming took off 0 bases at V and 8 bases at J, with 10 bases between the two ends. CDR3 size: 14 residues. Germline V gene lookup returns CDR1 SEHNR and CDR2 FQNEAQ (reference sequence). The CDR3 coding sequence is TGTGCCAGCAGCTTAGCGGGGAGCGGAGGGGAGCTGTTTTTT. Protein: CASSLAGSGGELFF.

The chain couples TRBV29-1 to TRBJ1-1; unclear D gene. The CDR3 has 13 residues. Trimming pared 3 bases from V and 1 base from J, leaving 9 bases between. Germline V gene lookup returns CDR1 SQVTM and CDR2 ANQGSEA. The CDR3 loop is CSVDPTANTEAFF. DNA for the CDR3: TGCAGCGTTGACCCCACAGCGAACACTGAAGCTTTCTTT.

The chain has TRBV29-1 and TRBJ1-1; D is possibly TRBD1 (5 bases). The CDR3 is made up of 12 amino acids. V was clipped by 4 bases and J by 1 base, with 7 bases between them. In germline, CDR1 is SQVTM, CDR2 ANQGSEA. CDR3 sequence (DNA): TGCAGCGTTGCCACAGGGAACACTGAAGCTTTCTTT. This sequence encodes CSVATGNTEAFF.

The rearrangement uses TRBV13 and TRBJ1-2; 11 bases line up with TRBD1. The CDR3 contains 19 residues. Germline assignment: CDR1 PRHDT and CDR2 FYEKMQ (reference sequence). V trimming: 0 bases; J trimming: 0 bases; junction bases outside the gene matches: 9. CDR3 bases: TGTGCCAGCAGCTTAGGTGGACAGGGGGCGTTGCGAGCTAACTATGGCTACACCTTC. As protein: CASSLGGQGALRANYGYTF.

This clone was recorded once. The chain recombines TRBV5-1 with TRBJ2-2; 9 bases line up with TRBD1. The CDR3 covers 16 residues. In germline, CDR1 is SGHRS, CDR2 YFSETQ. With V trimmed by 2 bases and J by 7 bases, 9 bases remained unmatched. The CDR3 loop is CASSFEAGTGNGELFF. The CDR3 nucleotides are TGCGCCAGCAGCTTCGAGGCCGGGACAGGGAACGGGGAGCTGTTTTTT.

This chain links TRBV6-5 with TRBJ2-6; D remains unclear. V was trimmed by 5 bases and J by 2 bases, leaving 10 bases between them. CDR3 length: 15 amino acids. CDR1 is MNHEY and CDR2 is SVGAGI in the germline V gene. For the CDR3, the DNA is TGTGCCAGCAGTCCCATGACAACTGGGGCCAACGTCCTGACTTTC. It codes for CASSPMTTGANVLTF.

The rearrangement joins TRBV6-6 to TRBJ1-1; TRBD1 matches 7 bases. Germline V gene lookup returns CDR1 MNHNY and CDR2 SVGAGI (reference sequence). There are 15 residues in the CDR3. The trim removed 6 bases at V and 2 bases at J, leaving 9 bases unmatched. The CDR3 DNA reads TGTGCCAGCAGCTTCCGGACAGGAACAAACACTGAAGCTTTCTTT. It specifies CASSFRTGTNTEAFF.

V and J are TRBV7-3 and TRBJ1-6, with D perhaps matching TRBD1 (6 bases). Per the germline V gene, CDR1 is SGHTA and CDR2 is FQGTGA. There are 16 residues in the CDR3. Trimming pared 4 bases from V and 6 bases from J, leaving 16 bases between. CDR3 in DNA: TGTGCCAGCAGCTCTCGACACCGGGACACTAATTCACCCCTCCACTTT. It codes for CASSSRHRDTNSPLHF.